The sequence of this T cell receptor (beta chain) was determined in a study of CD8+ T cells in alopecia areata. For the study at large: Scoring treated patients' severity relied on the percentage of scalp area affected. Overall study results and limits: Administration of tofacitinib significantly diminished scalp clonality and expanded CD8+ clones within the top 100. The study found higher clonality in lesional than normal scalp, especially in alopecia totalis/universalis.

With regard to this clone: Antigen unknown.

This CDR3 spans 13 amino acids. The germline V gene encodes CDR1 GTSNPN and CDR2 SVGIG (reference sequence). V lost 1 base and J 9 bases, leaving 13 bases between the germline ends. The treatment: oral pan-JAK inhibitor, 5-10 mg twice daily. After isolation, RNA underwent reverse transcription to generate cDNA as the sequencing template. Profiling relied on immunoSEQ multiplex PCR, and the TCRdb table lists in-frame clones only, not all of them. The data hold under 350,000 clones, with about three fifths observed a single time. The source material was CD4+ T cells sorted from blood, sampled at week 24, from a patient treated with tofacitinib. The receptor was derived from a human donor with alopecia areata. The chain has TRBV30 and TRBJ1-3, with D hard to call. Written as DNA, the CDR3 is TGTGCCTGGAGTGGACGGCGCTTTGGCACCATATATTTT. Translated, it gives CAWSGRRFGTIYF.